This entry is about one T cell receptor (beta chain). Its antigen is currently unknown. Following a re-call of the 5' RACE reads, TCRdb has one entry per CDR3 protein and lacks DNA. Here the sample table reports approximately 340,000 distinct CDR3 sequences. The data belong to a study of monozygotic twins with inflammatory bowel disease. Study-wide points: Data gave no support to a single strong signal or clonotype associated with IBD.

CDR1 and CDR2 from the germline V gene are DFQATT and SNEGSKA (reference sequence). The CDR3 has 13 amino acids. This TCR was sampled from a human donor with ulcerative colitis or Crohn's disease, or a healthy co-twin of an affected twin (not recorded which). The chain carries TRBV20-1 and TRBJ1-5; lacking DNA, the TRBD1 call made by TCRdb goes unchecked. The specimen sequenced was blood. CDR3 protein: CSVPRRDNQPQHF.